This is a list of T cell receptor beta chains from one sample in a study of blood T cell repertoires in COVID-19. Assay: immunoSEQ multiplex PCR; the TCRdb copy retains only in-frame clones and omits some. The sample comprises over 130,000 clones, over 65% of which are singletons, and 3.5% to 5.5% rests with the top ten. The specimen sequenced was peripheral blood. Receptor source: a woman older than 75 with active or convalescent COVID-19. Each CDR3 is given with its conserved first and last residue. Each record gives: CDR3 protein, CDR3 DNA, D gene, V gene, clone size, J gene. The D gene is left open where the match is weak. Expanded clones get a size class; other rows say once, few or many, or leave the size out.

CDR3: CAINRDRNQPQHF
DNA: TGTGCCATCAACCGGGACAGAAATCAGCCCCAGCATTTT
D: -
V: TRBV21-1
size: -
J: TRBJ1-5

CDR3: CASSLDPIGTGPLNYGYTF
DNA: TGCGCCAGCAGCTTGGATCCCATCGGGACAGGACCCCTTAACTATGGCTACACCTTC
D: TRBD1
V: TRBV5-1
size: -
J: TRBJ1-2

CDR3: CASSDRRGENTEAFF
DNA: TGCGCCAGCAGTGACCGCCGGGGGGAGAACACTGAAGCTTTCTTT
D: -
V: TRBV10-2
size: -
J: TRBJ1-1

CDR3: CASSQVGLAGWSEQYF
DNA: TGTGCCAGCAGTCAAGTGGGACTAGCGGGGTGGAGCGAGCAGTACTTC
D: TRBD2
V: TRBV27
size: -
J: TRBJ2-7

CDR3: CASSQEGGQETQYF
DNA: TGTGCCAGCAGCCAAGAGGGGGGACAAGAGACCCAGTACTTC
D: -
V: TRBV4-2
size: -
J: TRBJ2-5

CDR3: CAISVPSRGDNEQFF
DNA: TGTGCCATCAGTGTACCTAGCAGGGGCGACAATGAGCAGTTCTTC
D: -
V: TRBV10-3
size: -
J: TRBJ2-1

CDR3: CASSLTLVGTGELFF
DNA: TGCGCCAGCAGCTTGACCCTAGTAGGTACCGGGGAGCTGTTTTTT
D: -
V: TRBV5-1
size: few
J: TRBJ2-2

CDR3: CASSPTKGAGNQPQHF
DNA: TGTGCCAGCTCACCGACTAAGGGGGCGGGGAATCAGCCCCAGCATTTT
D: TRBD1
V: TRBV18
size: -
J: TRBJ1-5

CDR3: CASSAAGTGKYNSPLHF
DNA: TGTGCCAGCAGCGCTGCCGGGACAGGGAAGTATAATTCACCCCTCCACTTT
D: TRBD1
V: TRBV7-2
size: -
J: TRBJ1-6

CDR3: CASSLSAAGRNTIYF
DNA: TGCGCCAGCAGCTTGTCTGCGGCGGGAAGAAACACCATATATTTT
D: -
V: TRBV5-1
size: -
J: TRBJ1-3

CDR3: CATGQSSSGANVLTF
DNA: TGCGCCACTGGACAAAGTTCTTCTGGGGCCAACGTCCTGACTTTC
D: -
V: TRBV5-1
size: -
J: TRBJ2-6

CDR3: CATRGRNYGYTF
DNA: TGTGCCACTCGAGGCAGAAACTATGGCTACACCTTC
D: -
V: TRBV12-3/TRBV12-4
size: -
J: TRBJ1-2

CDR3: CASSLRQGRFGQPQHF
DNA: TGTGCCAGCAGCTTGAGACAGGGGAGATTCGGTCAGCCCCAGCATTTT
D: TRBD1
V: TRBV5-8
size: -
J: TRBJ1-5

CDR3: CASSTGTDNSPLHF
DNA: TGTGCCAGTAGTACCGGGACAGATAATTCACCCCTCCACTTT
D: TRBD1
V: TRBV19
size: -
J: TRBJ1-6

CDR3: CASSWNRAANTEAFF
DNA: TGCGCCAGCAGCTGGAACAGAGCCGCGAACACTGAAGCTTTCTTT
D: -
V: TRBV5-1
size: -
J: TRBJ1-1

CDR3: CASSPRLNTEAFF
DNA: TGCGCCAGCAGCCCACGGTTGAACACTGAAGCTTTCTTT
D: -
V: TRBV5-1
size: -
J: TRBJ1-1

CDR3: CAWGRGTYEQYF
DNA: TGTGCCTGGGGGCGGGGTACCTACGAGCAGTACTTC
D: -
V: TRBV30
size: -
J: TRBJ2-7

CDR3: CASRGTGANEKLFF
DNA: TGTGCCAGCAGGGGGACAGGGGCGAATGAAAAACTGTTTTTT
D: TRBD1
V: TRBV6-5
size: few
J: TRBJ1-4

CDR3: CASSIYLTGELFF
DNA: TGTGCCAGTAGTATATATCTTACCGGGGAGCTGTTTTTT
D: -
V: TRBV19
size: once
J: TRBJ2-2

CDR3: CASSSRGTSGRNNEQFF
DNA: TGTGCCAGCAGTTCTAGAGGGACTAGCGGGAGGAACAATGAGCAGTTCTTC
D: TRBD2
V: TRBV27
size: -
J: TRBJ2-1

CDR3: CASSRMGDRGLVNEQFF
DNA: TGTGCCAGCAGCCGCATGGGTGACAGGGGGCTAGTCAATGAGCAGTTCTTC
D: TRBD1
V: TRBV11-2
size: few
J: TRBJ2-1

CDR3: CASSPLVGGPQETQYF
DNA: TGTGCCAGCAGCCCCCTTGTGGGGGGACCACAAGAGACCCAGTACTTC
D: -
V: TRBV7-9
size: -
J: TRBJ2-5

CDR3: CASSQGPPEGTGELFF
DNA: TGTGCCAGCAGCCAAGGGCCCCCCGAGGGCACCGGGGAGCTGTTTTTT
D: -
V: TRBV5-4
size: -
J: TRBJ2-2

CDR3: CASSPRDRPVFFF
DNA: TGTGCCAGCAGCCCCCGGGACAGGCCCGTGTTTTTCTTC
D: TRBD1
V: TRBV7-9
size: -
J: TRBJ2-1

CDR3: CASSPPKGANTGELFF
DNA: TGTGCCAGCTCACCACCGAAAGGGGCGAACACCGGGGAGCTGTTTTTT
D: -
V: TRBV18
size: -
J: TRBJ2-2

CDR3: CASSTRAQGERDTQYF
DNA: TGTGCCAGCAGCACCCGGGCCCAAGGGGAACGAGATACGCAGTATTTT
D: -
V: TRBV3-1/TRBV3-2
size: -
J: TRBJ2-3

CDR3: CASSLQNRYYGYTF
DNA: TGTGCCAGCAGTCTACAGAATAGATACTATGGCTACACCTTC
D: -
V: TRBV6-2/TRBV6-3
size: -
J: TRBJ1-2

CDR3: CATQTGDRAGGYTF
DNA: TGCGCCACCCAAACCGGGGACAGGGCTGGTGGCTACACCTTC
D: TRBD1
V: TRBV5-1
size: -
J: TRBJ1-2

CDR3: CASSPGTDLQPQHF
DNA: TGTGCCAGCTCACCCGGGACAGACCTTCAGCCCCAGCATTTT
D: TRBD1
V: TRBV18
size: -
J: TRBJ1-5